Presented here are 25 T cell receptor beta chains from one specimen sequenced in a study of T cell responses to AZD1222 COVID-19 vaccine. Assay: immunoSEQ multiplex PCR; the TCRdb copy retains only in-frame clones and omits some. This table holds about 150,000 clones, about 81% found once. Material: peripheral blood, obtained on day 0 of MenACWY control vaccination. These TCRs come from an adult in good health.

The V gene is TRBV9, the J gene TRBJ2-3, with 8 bases aligning to TRBD1. Trimming took 0 bases from V and 1 from J; bases not matched to a gene: 10. CDR1 SGDLS and CDR2 YYNGEE come from the germline V gene. The CDR3 is made up of 18 amino acids. The CDR3 bases are TGTGCCAGCAGCGTAGACCCCCTTCGGACAGGGCGCACAGATACGCAGTATTTT. Its translation is CASSVDPLRTGRTDTQYF.

The rearrangement links TRBV30 to TRBJ2-3, with a possible D match to TRBD2 (6 bases). V lost 4 bases and J lost 3, with 11 bases in between. The CDR3 is made up of 13 amino acids. Per the germline V gene, CDR1 is GTSNPN and CDR2 is SVGIG (reference sequence). The CDR3 DNA sequence: TGTGCCTGGAATAGGGGAGGAACAGATACGCAGTATTTT. Translation: CAWNRGGTDTQYF. The full variable domain, with the rest looked up from reference TRBV30 and TRBJ2-3, is SQTIHQWPATLVQPVGSPLSLECTVEGTSNPNLYWYRQAAGRGLQLLFYSVGIGQISSEVPQNLSASRPQDRQFILSSKKLLLSDSGFYLCAWNRGGTDTQYFGPGTRLTVL.

The gene calls are TRBV5-1 and TRBJ1-2; D is possibly TRBD1 (6 bases). CDR1 is SGHRS and CDR2 is YFSETQ in the germline V gene. This CDR3 comprises 14 residues. Trimming left V 5 bases short and J 2 bases short, with 13 bases between. The CDR3 region is CASSYGGRNYGYTF. In nucleotides, the CDR3 is TGCGCCAGCAGTTACGGGGGCCGAAACTATGGCTACACCTTC.

The CDR3 nucleotides are TGTGCCATCAGTGTAGGCGGCTCTGGAAACACCATATATTTT. Its translation is CAISVGGSGNTIYF. The J gene is TRBJ1-3, the V gene TRBV10-3; D ambiguous. V dropped 4 bases and J dropped 0 bases, with 7 bases sitting between them. Germline V CDR1 and CDR2: ENHRY, SYGVKD. The CDR3 is 14 residues long.

CDR3: CASRQGVTEAFF. Here the CDR3 DNA reads TGTGCCAGCAGGCAGGGAGTCACTGAAGCTTTCTTT. The chain has TRBV6-5 and TRBJ1-1; maybe TRBD1 (5 bases). CDR1 is MNHEY, CDR2 SVGAGI, per germline. The CDR3 consists of 12 residues. Between the trimmed V and J ends, which lost 6 bases and 4 bases, there was a span of 9 bases.

This chain joins TRBV7-9 and TRBJ2-3; D not resolved. The CDR3 consists of 15 residues. With 2 bases removed from V and 2 bases from J, the gap between germline ends came to 11 bases. Per germline, CDR1 SEHNR and CDR2 FQNEAQ (reference sequence). CDR3 protein: CASSLLTAITDTQYF. The DNA of the CDR3 is TGTGCCAGCAGCTTATTGACCGCGATCACAGATACGCAGTATTTT. The whole variable domain, remainder taken from reference TRBV7-9 and TRBJ2-3, is DTGVSQNPRHKITKRGQNVTFRCDPISEHNRLYWYRQTLGQGPEFLTYFQNEAQLEKSRLLSDRFSAERPKGSFSTLEIQRTEQGDSAMYLCASSLLTAITDTQYFGPGTRLTVL.

The chain uses TRBV23-1 and TRBJ1-5; maybe TRBD1 (6 bases). TRBV23-1 qualifies as an ORF whose function is uncertain. With 9 bases removed from V and 1 base from J, the gap between germline ends came to 16 bases. This CDR3 region has 15 residues. In nucleotides, the CDR3 is TGCGCCAGGCTCAGGGGAAAGGGGAGCAATCAGCCCCAGCATTTT. This sequence encodes CARLRGKGSNQPQHF.

V usage is TRBV9 and J usage is TRBJ2-7; no reliable D call. The V gene lost 0 bases and the J gene lost 3 bases, with 10 bases spanning the gap. Germline CDR1 SGDLS, CDR2 YYNGEE. This CDR3 contains 14 residues. CDR3 protein: CASSVGVNSYEQYF. For the CDR3, the DNA is TGTGCCAGCAGCGTAGGGGTAAACAGCTACGAGCAGTACTTC.

The chain links TRBV18 to TRBJ2-3; D gene uncertain. This CDR3 comprises 14 residues. CDR1 and CDR2 (germline): KGHSH, LQKENI. The ends were cut back, 2 bases at V and 6 bases at J, with 12 bases in the middle. CDR3 nucleotides: TGTGCCAGCTCACCATCCAGAATAGAGGATACGCAGTATTTT. Protein sequence: CASSPSRIEDTQYF. Full variable domain (rest looked up from reference TRBV18 and TRBJ2-3): NAGVMQNPRHLVRRRGQEARLRCSPMKGHSHVYWYRQLPEEGLKFMVYLQKENIIDESGMPKERFSAEFPKEGPSILRIQQVVRGDSAAYFCASSPSRIEDTQYFGPGTRLTVL.

This chain uses TRBV5-1 with TRBJ1-5, with 7 bases lining up with TRBD1. Germline V gives CDR1 SGHRS, CDR2 YFSETQ. J was trimmed by 5 bases and V by 4 bases; bases with no gene match: 6. CDR3 length: 14 residues. In DNA, the CDR3 is TGCGCCAGCAGCACCGGAGGGGGCGATCAGCCCCAGCATTTT. Amino acids: CASSTGGGDQPQHF.

V and J are TRBV5-1 and TRBJ2-5; 7 nucleotides match TRBD2. This CDR3 region has 15 residues. V was clipped by 2 bases and J by 4 bases; unmatched bases: 8. Per germline, CDR1 SGHRS and CDR2 YFSETQ. The CDR3 DNA follows: TGCGCCAGCAGCTTCGGGGGGTCCTTGGGAGAGACCCAGTACTTC. It yields the protein CASSFGGSLGETQYF.

V gene TRBV7-8 combines with J gene TRBJ2-3; unclear D gene. Germline V lookup: CDR1 SGHVS, CDR2 FQNEAQ. V lost 6 bases and J 2 bases, leaving 15 bases between the germline ends. This CDR3 region has 15 residues. CDR3 amino acids: CASSDRNPITDTQYF. The DNA for the CDR3 is TGTGCCAGCAGTGATAGAAACCCTATCACAGATACGCAGTATTTT.

This clone appeared once. The J gene is TRBJ2-3, the V gene TRBV7-2; TRBD2 might be the D (6 bases). This CDR3 is built from 17 residues. Trimming shortened V by 3 bases and J by 0 bases, and 16 bases separated the two germline ends. Germline V lookup: CDR1 SGHTA, CDR2 FQGNSA. CDR3 protein: CASSFGGGPRSTDTQYF. The CDR3 DNA reads as TGTGCCAGCAGCTTCGGAGGAGGGCCCCGTAGCACAGATACGCAGTATTTT.

The V call is TRBV27, the J call TRBJ2-7, with 7 bases matching TRBD2. The CDR3 length is 16 residues. The germline V gene encodes CDR1 MNHEY and CDR2 SMNVEV (reference sequence). After removal of 0 bases from V and 2 bases from J, the junction contained 7 bases not matched to a gene. Here the CDR3 DNA reads TGTGCCAGCAGTTTATCGTTGGGGGGGACCACCTACGAGCAGTACTTC. Its protein is CASSLSLGGTTYEQYF.

The genes are TRBV9 and TRBJ2-2; D perhaps matches TRBD1 (6 bases). The CDR3 runs to 13 residues. Per the germline V gene, CDR1 is SGDLS and CDR2 is YYNGEE. The CDR3 region is CARLGTPGGELFF. CDR3 DNA: TGTGCTAGGCTGGGGACACCCGGGGGGGAGCTGTTTTTT.

This chain links TRBV6-5 with TRBJ1-1, with 8 bases matching TRBD1. In germline, CDR1 is MNHEY, CDR2 SVGAGI. The trim removed 6 bases at V and 6 bases at J, leaving 6 bases unmatched. The CDR3 contains 13 residues. The CDR3 is CASRSQGAAEAFF. The CDR3 DNA is TGTGCCAGCAGGTCCCAGGGGGCGGCTGAAGCTTTCTTT.

The V and J genes are TRBV19 and TRBJ2-2; D might be TRBD1 or TRBD2, each matching 5 bases. This CDR3 spans 15 amino acids. Per germline, CDR1 LNHDA and CDR2 SQIVND (reference sequence). V was clipped by 6 bases and J by 4 bases, with 15 bases between them. The CDR3 protein is CASSSTWGITGELFF. Written as DNA, the CDR3 is TGTGCCAGTAGCTCAACATGGGGGATCACCGGGGAGCTGTTTTTT.

The rearrangement links TRBV3-1 (or the pseudogene TRBV3-2) to TRBJ1-6; 10 bases line up with TRBD1. Per germline, CDR1 LGHDT and CDR2 YNNKEL (reference sequence). The CDR3 totals 15 residues. The junction had 3 bases not matched to a gene; V was cut back by 1 base and J by 9 bases. The CDR3 DNA follows: TGTGCCAGCAGCCAAGCACGGGACAGGGGTTCACCCCTCCACTTT. This gives the protein CASSQARDRGSPLHF.

V and J are TRBV18 and TRBJ1-5, with 8 bases fitting TRBD1. Trimming took 6 bases from V and 9 from J; bases not matched to a gene: 10. This CDR3 is 14 amino acids long. CDR1 is KGHSH, CDR2 LQKENI, per germline. This CDR3 is CASSQYRGRVPQHF. The CDR3 DNA reads TGTGCCAGCTCCCAATACAGGGGGAGGGTGCCCCAGCATTTT.

The rearrangement links TRBV3-1 (or the pseudogene TRBV3-2) to TRBJ2-3; a possible D gene is TRBD1 (6 bases). The CDR3 length is 14 residues. The V and J ends lost 4 bases and 4 bases respectively, with 12 bases between them. CDR1 and CDR2 (germline): LGHDT, YNNKEL (reference sequence). CDR3 region: CASSLYRVADTQYF. The DNA of the CDR3 is TGTGCCAGCAGCCTTTACAGGGTTGCAGATACGCAGTATTTT.

The CDR3 DNA reads as TGTGCCAGCAGCCCAGGACAGGGAGGCTACGAGCAGTACTTC. It encodes CASSPGQGGYEQYF. This chain connects TRBV13 to TRBJ2-7; TRBD1 matches 8 bases. CDR3 length equals 14 residues. V lost 5 bases and J lost 3; bases outside the gene matches: 6. Germline CDR1 reads PRHDT; CDR2 reads FYEKMQ (reference sequence).

The chain employs TRBV11-2 and TRBJ1-4; D is undetermined. Per the germline V gene, CDR1 is SGHAT and CDR2 is FQNNGV. The CDR3 contains 15 residues. V lost 3 bases and J 2 bases, leaving 10 bases between the germline ends. CDR3 sequence (DNA): TGTGCCAGCAGCTTGTCCCCGGGGACTAATGAAAAACTGTTTTTT. It is translated as CASSLSPGTNEKLFF. Together with reference TRBV11-2 and TRBJ1-4, the CDR3 gives the full variable domain: EAGVAQSPRYKIIEKRQSVAFWCNPISGHATLYWYQQILGQGPKLLIQFQNNGVVDDSQLPKDRFSAERLKGVDSTLKIQPAKLEDSAVYLCASSLSPGTNEKLFFGSGTQLSVL.

J is TRBJ1-1 and V is TRBV7-2; 7 nucleotides match TRBD1. V dropped 6 bases and J dropped 11; count of bases not matched to a gene: 6. Germline CDR1 is SGHTA and CDR2 is FQGNSA. The CDR3 sequence is 11 residues long. As DNA, the CDR3 is TGTGCCAGCAGTTTTGACAGGGCGGCTTTCTTT. It translates to CASSFDRAAFF.

The chain has TRBV27 and TRBJ2-1; D may be TRBD2 (7 bases). The germline CDR1 and CDR2 sequences are MNHEY and SMNVEV (reference sequence). V lost 2 bases to trimming and J lost 1 base, with 9 bases between them. The CDR3 length is 15 residues. This CDR3 is CASSLGGASYNEQFF. CDR3 in DNA: TGTGCCAGCAGTTTAGGGGGGGCATCCTACAATGAGCAGTTCTTC.

Comment on this clone: The same CDR3 also results from other DNA sequences found in this sample. The chain is built from TRBV7-3 and TRBJ2-1, with 10 bases lining up with TRBD1. There are 14 residues in the CDR3. Trimming took 4 bases from V and 5 from J; bases not matched to a gene: 2. Germline V CDR1 and CDR2: SGHTA, FQGTGA. The CDR3 here is CASSSGQGHNEQFF. In DNA form, the CDR3 reads TGTGCCAGCAGCTCGGGACAGGGGCACAATGAGCAGTTCTTC.